This TCR beta chain was captured by sequencing in a study of cytomegalovirus exposure and HLA in healthy donors. About the study: Out of about 190 million T cells, an earlier analysis found roughly 110 million unique TCR beta sequences in total. Overall study results and limits: Among the most significant clusters, several appeared linked to common viral pathogens in a later analysis. Across all donors, roughly uniform sequencing depth was an assumption of the presence/absence analyses.

PCR amplification relied on 60 Vbeta primers (plus 13 Jbeta primers). Sequencing was performed with immunoSEQ multiplex PCR; in TCRdb, only in-frame clones are kept and a portion is missing. This table holds 150,000 to 200,000 clones, nearly 80% found once. This CDR3 has 17 residues. As regards this clone: Its cognate antigen is unknown.

The clonotype originates from a woman aged 45-65 years in good health and CMV-seropositive. This sequence joins TRBV12-1 and TRBJ2-7; the table's D call TRBD2 went unverified against the DNA. TRBV12-1 is termed a pseudogene. Sequenced material: PBMCs. CDR3 amino acids: CASSFAVGHRGSYEQYF. Written as DNA, the CDR3 is TGTGCCAGCAGCTTTGCAGTAGGACACCGGGGGAGCTACGAGCAGTACTTC.